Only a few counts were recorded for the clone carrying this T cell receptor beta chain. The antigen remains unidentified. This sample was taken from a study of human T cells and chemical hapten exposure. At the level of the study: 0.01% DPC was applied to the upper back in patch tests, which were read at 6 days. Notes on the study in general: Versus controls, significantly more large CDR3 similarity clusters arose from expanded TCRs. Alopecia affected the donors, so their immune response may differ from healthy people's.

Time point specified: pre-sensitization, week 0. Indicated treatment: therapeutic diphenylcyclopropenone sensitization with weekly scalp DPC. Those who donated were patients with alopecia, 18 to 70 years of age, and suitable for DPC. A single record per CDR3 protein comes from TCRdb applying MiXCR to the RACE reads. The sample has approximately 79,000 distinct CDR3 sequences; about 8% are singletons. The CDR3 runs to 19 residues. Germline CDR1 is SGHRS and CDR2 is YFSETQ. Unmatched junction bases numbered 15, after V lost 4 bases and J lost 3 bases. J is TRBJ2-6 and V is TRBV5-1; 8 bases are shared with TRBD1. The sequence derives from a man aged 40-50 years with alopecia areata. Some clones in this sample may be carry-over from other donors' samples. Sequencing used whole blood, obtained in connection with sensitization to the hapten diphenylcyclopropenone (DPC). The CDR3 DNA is TGCGCCAGCAGCGCTAACCATGGACAGGGTTCAGGTGGGGCCAACGTCCTGACTTTC. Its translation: CASSANHGQGSGGANVLTF.